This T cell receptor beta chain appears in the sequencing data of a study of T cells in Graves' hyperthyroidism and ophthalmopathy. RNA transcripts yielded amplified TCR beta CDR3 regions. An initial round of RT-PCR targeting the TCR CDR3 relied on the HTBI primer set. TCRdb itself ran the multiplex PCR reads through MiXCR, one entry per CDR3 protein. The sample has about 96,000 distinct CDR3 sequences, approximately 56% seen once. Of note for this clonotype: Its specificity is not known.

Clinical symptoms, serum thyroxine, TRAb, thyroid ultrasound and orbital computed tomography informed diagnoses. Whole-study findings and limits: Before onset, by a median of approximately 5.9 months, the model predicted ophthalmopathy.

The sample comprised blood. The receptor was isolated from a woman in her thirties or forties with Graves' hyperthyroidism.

CDR3 in amino acids: CASSVEPQGAHLSGNTIYF. The CDR3 nucleotides read TGTGCCAGCAGCGTAGAACCACAGGGGGCCCACCTCTCTGGAAACACCATATATTTT. This chain links TRBV13 with TRBJ1-3, with 9 bases fitting TRBD1. The CDR3 loop spans 19 amino acids. Germline trimming cut 5 bases from V and 0 bases from J; bases unmatched to any gene: 14. Germline V gene sequence: CDR1 PRHDT, CDR2 FYEKMQ (reference sequence).